The 13 T cell receptor beta chains listed next were all sequenced from one sample in a study of T cell repertoires in cytomegalovirus infection. Each CDR3 protein is one row after TCRdb ran MiXCR on the reads. The data show fewer than 400,000 distinct CDR3 sequences, 18% seen once. The sequenced sample consisted of PBMCs. These receptors originate from a human donor in good health (CMV status not recorded). Some clones in this sample may be carry-over from other donors' samples.

The chain has TRBV27 and TRBJ1-3; D might be TRBD1 (6 bases). V lost 6 bases to trimming and J lost 0 bases, with 12 bases between them. The CDR3 has 15 amino acids. Germline-derived CDR1 and CDR2 are MNHEY and SMNVEV (reference sequence). CDR3 protein: CASSLGQPSGNTIYF. Here the CDR3 DNA reads TGTGCCAGCAGCCTGGGACAACCCTCTGGAAACACCATATATTTT.

CDR3 bases: TGTGCCAGCAGCTTACCATCCGGGACAGGGGGATCAGATACGCAGTATTTT. Amino acid sequence: CASSLPSGTGGSDTQYF. The chain joins TRBV7-2 to TRBJ2-3, with TRBD1 matching over 11 bases. J was trimmed by 4 bases and V by 2 bases; bases with no gene match: 8. This CDR3 contains 17 residues. The germline CDR1 and CDR2 sequences are SGHTA and FQGNSA.

This clonotype was picked up many times. The chain is built from TRBV7-6 and TRBJ2-7; the D gene could be TRBD1 or TRBD2 (7 bases each). Germline V lookup: CDR1 SGHVS, CDR2 FNYEAQ. This CDR3 has 14 residues. V was clipped by 5 bases and J by 2 bases, with 13 bases between them. CDR3 nucleotides: TGTGCCAGCAGCGGGGGGGGGACAGCCTACGAGCAGTACTTC. Its protein product is CASSGGGTAYEQYF.

In its sample, this clonotype was seen many times. V is TRBV12-3 or TRBV12-4 and J is TRBJ2-7; 7 bases map to TRBD2. CDR3 length equals 11 residues. J gave up 6 bases and V 6 bases, and 2 bases lay outside the gene matches. The CDR3 DNA reads TGTGCCAGCAGACTAGCGTCCGAGCAGTACTTC. Its translation: CASRLASEQYF.

This clonotype showed up many times. The CDR3 protein is CASSLQRGNSPLHF. The CDR3 bases are TGTGCCAGCAGCCTGCAGAGAGGGAATTCACCCCTCCACTTT. The chain couples TRBV7-9 to TRBJ1-6; D ambiguous. CDR1 SEHNR and CDR2 FQNEAQ come from the germline V gene (reference sequence). CDR3 size: 14 residues. Trimming removed 5 bases from V and 7 bases from J, with 12 bases in between.

This clonotype has a single count. The rearrangement links TRBV20-1 to TRBJ2-5; D possibly corresponds to TRBD2 (6 bases). CDR1 is DFQATT and CDR2 is SNEGSKA in the germline V gene (reference sequence). The V end lost 6 bases, the J end lost 4 bases, and 9 bases lay between the germline ends. The CDR3 is 11 amino acids. The CDR3 spells CSARGPETQYF. The DNA of the CDR3 is TGCAGTGCGCGGGGACCAGAGACCCAGTACTTC.

The chain is built from TRBV4-3 and TRBJ1-1, with D possibly TRBD1 on 5 matching bases. Trimming shortened V by 4 bases and J by 1 base, and 13 bases separated the two germline ends. This CDR3 comprises 15 residues. The germline V gene has CDR1 LGHNA and CDR2 YSLEER. The CDR3, as DNA: TGCGCCAGCAGCCGAGCAACGACAGCGAACACTGAAGCTTTCTTT. Amino acids: CASSRATTANTEAFF.

This clonotype was recorded a few times. V usage is TRBV5-4 and J usage is TRBJ2-5; 8 nucleotides align to TRBD1. CDR1 and CDR2 from the germline V gene are SGHNT and YYREEE (reference sequence). This CDR3 comprises 16 residues. The V segment lost 0 bases and the J segment 2 bases; nucleotides outside the gene matches: 6. The DNA of the CDR3 is TGTGCCAGCAGCTTGGCCGCAGGGGGCTATCAAGAGACCCAGTACTTC. It is translated as CASSLAAGGYQETQYF.

J is TRBJ2-5 and V is TRBV20-1, with TRBD1 matching 7 bases. V shed 6 bases and J 3 bases; nucleotides not matched to a gene: 7. The germline V gene encodes CDR1 DFQATT and CDR2 SNEGSKA (reference sequence). This CDR3 region has 13 residues. The DNA for the CDR3 is TGCAGTGCGTGCCGGGACAGAGAAGAGACCCAGTACTTC. It translates to CSACRDREETQYF.

The CDR3, as DNA: TGTGCCAGCAGTCTGGACATGTACAATCAGCCCCAGCATTTT. This codes for CASSLDMYNQPQHF. The chain uses TRBV12-3 or TRBV12-4 and TRBJ1-5; weak D call: TRBD1 (5 bases). The length of the CDR3 is 14 residues. The ends were cut back, 5 bases at V and 3 bases at J, with 11 bases in the middle.

This clonotype was observed many times. V gene TRBV7-2 combines with J gene TRBJ2-7; 8 nucleotides align to TRBD2. There are 13 residues in the CDR3. With V trimmed by 5 bases and J by 4 bases, 4 bases remained unmatched. CDR1 and CDR2 from the germline V gene are SGHTA and FQGNSA. The CDR3: CASSPGGRYEQYF. DNA of the CDR3: TGTGCCAGCAGCCCGGGCGGGAGGTACGAGCAGTACTTC. The whole variable domain, filled in from reference TRBV7-2 and TRBJ2-7, reads GAGVSQSPSNKVTEKGKDVELRCDPISGHTALYWYRQSLGQGLEFLIYFQGNSAPDKSGLPSDRFSAERTGGSVSTLTIQRTQQEDSAVYLCASSPGGRYEQYFGPGTRLTVT.

The rearrangement joins TRBV29-1 to TRBJ2-5; possibly TRBD1 or TRBD2 for D (5 bases each). Trimming took 1 base from V and 4 from J, leaving 10 bases between them. The CDR3 covers 13 residues. Germline lookup yields CDR1 SQVTM and CDR2 ANQGSEA. The CDR3 spells CSVEGWGRETQYF. In nucleotides, the CDR3 is TGCAGCGTTGAAGGGTGGGGGAGAGAGACCCAGTACTTC. Full variable domain (outside the CDR3, taken from reference TRBV29-1 and TRBJ2-5): SAVISQKPSRDICQRGTSLTIQCQVDSQVTMMFWYRQQPGQSLTLIATANQGSEATYESGFVIDKFPISRPNLTFSTLTVSNMSPEDSSIYLCSVEGWGRETQYFGPGTRLLVL.

This sequence joins TRBV20-1 and TRBJ2-3; the D is unclear. This CDR3 comprises 15 residues. Germline V lookup: CDR1 DFQATT, CDR2 SNEGSKA (reference sequence). The ends were cut back, 4 bases at V and 2 bases at J, with 16 bases in the middle. CDR3 sequence (DNA): TGCAGTGCTATTCCCCTGCGAGATCTCACAGATACGCAGTATTTT. Translating gives CSAIPLRDLTDTQYF.